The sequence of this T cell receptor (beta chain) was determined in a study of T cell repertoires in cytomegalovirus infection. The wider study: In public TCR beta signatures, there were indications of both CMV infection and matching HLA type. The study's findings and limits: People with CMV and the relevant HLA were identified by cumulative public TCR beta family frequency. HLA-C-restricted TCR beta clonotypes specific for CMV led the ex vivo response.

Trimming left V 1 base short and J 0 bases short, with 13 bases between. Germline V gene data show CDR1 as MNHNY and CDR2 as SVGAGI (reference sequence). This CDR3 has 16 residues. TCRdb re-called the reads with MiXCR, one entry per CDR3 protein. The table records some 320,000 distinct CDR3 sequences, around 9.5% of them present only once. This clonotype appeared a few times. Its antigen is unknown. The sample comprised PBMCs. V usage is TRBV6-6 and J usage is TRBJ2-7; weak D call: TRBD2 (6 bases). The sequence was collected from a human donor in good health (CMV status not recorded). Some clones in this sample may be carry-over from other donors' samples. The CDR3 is CASSYYLGLPSYEQYF. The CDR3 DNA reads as TGTGCCAGCAGTTACTATCTAGGACTACCCTCCTACGAGCAGTACTTC.